This TCR beta chain is drawn from a study of blood T cell repertoires in COVID-19. Data came from immunoSEQ multiplex PCR; TCRdb stores just in-frame clones and leaves some out. The sample holds roughly 320,000 clones, roughly 85% seen once. V lost 6 bases, J lost 8 bases, and 9 bases stayed unmatched. The CDR3 is made up of 15 amino acids. Germline CDR1 is SGHDN and CDR2 is FVKESK. The specimen was peripheral blood. The clonotype comes from a human donor in a cohort sampled during active COVID-19. The gene calls are TRBV14 and TRBJ2-1; 11 bases are shared with TRBD2. For the CDR3, the DNA is TGTGCCAGCAGTCCCGTAGCGGGGGGGCTCGATGAGCAGTTCTTC. Amino acid sequence: CASSPVAGGLDEQFF.